This is a list of T cell receptor beta chains from one sample in a study of early T cells in non-severe SARS-CoV-2 infection. Using its own MiXCR run on the 5' RACE reads, TCRdb lists one record per CDR3 protein. The sample includes around 76,000 distinct CDR3 sequences, about 14% seen only once; the top ten take 3.5% to 5%. The sample was whole blood, taken at baseline. The receptor set was obtained from an adult who was a healthcare worker with PCR-confirmed SARS-CoV-2 infection or an uninfected control (not recorded which). The CDR3 runs from the conserved cysteine through the conserved F or W. D genes are given only for firm matches. Not every row has a clone size; where given, it reads once, few, many or a size class.

clone size,V gene,D gene,J gene,CDR3 DNA,CDR3 protein
many,TRBV7-2,TRBD1,TRBJ2-1,TGTGCCAGCAGCTTAGGGGCCCCGGGACAGGCAGACTGG,CASSLGAPGQADW
NA,TRBV29-1,NA,TRBJ2-7,TGCAGCGTTGTTCCCGACAGACCTTCCCCATACGAGCAGTACTTC,CSVVPDRPSPYEQYF
many,TRBV28,NA,TRBJ2-3,TGTGCCAGCAGTCCTAGCGCAGATACGCAGTATTTT,CASSPSADTQYF
many,TRBV4-1,TRBD2,TRBJ2-7,TGCGCCAGCAGCCTCGTGGGGCGGGAGGTCTACGAGCAGTACTTC,CASSLVGREVYEQYF
many,TRBV3-1,TRBD2,TRBJ2-2,TGTGCCAGCAGCTTTAGCGGGAGCGAGGAGCTGTTTTTT,CASSFSGSEELFF
few,TRBV5-1,TRBD1,TRBJ1-5,TGCGCCAGCAGCTTCGGGACAGGGGATCAGCCCCAGCATTTT,CASSFGTGDQPQHF
few,TRBV10-1,TRBD2,TRBJ2-3,TGCGCCAGCAGTGCTCCGGGACTAGCGGGAGGCGGTGGAGATACGCAGTATTTT,CASSAPGLAGGGGDTQYF
NA,TRBV2,NA,TRBJ1-5,TGTGCCAGCAGGGGTGAAGGCAATCAGCCCCAGCATTTT,CASRGEGNQPQHF
NA,TRBV6-2/TRBV6-3,NA,TRBJ2-7,TGTGCCAGCAGTTACCTACCTTACGAGCAGTACTTC,CASSYLPYEQYF
many,TRBV7-9,TRBD1,TRBJ1-4,TGTGCCAGCAGCCAAGGACAGGGAGGAGAAAAACTGTTTTTT,CASSQGQGGEKLFF
few,TRBV28,NA,TRBJ1-2,TGTGCCAGCAGTTTCCTGACGAGGGGTTATGGCTACACCTTC,CASSFLTRGYGYTF
many,TRBV6-6,NA,TRBJ1-4,TGTGCCAGCAGTTACTCGAACGAAAAACTGTTTTTT,CASSYSNEKLFF
few,TRBV30,TRBD1,TRBJ1-5,TGTGCCTGGAAGGGACAGGGGAATCAGCCCCAGCATTTT,CAWKGQGNQPQHF
NA,TRBV2,NA,TRBJ2-1,TGTGCCAGCAGTGAAGCCATTGGGCGGGTACAATACAATGAGCAGTTCTTC,CASSEAIGRVQYNEQFF
NA,TRBV11-2,NA,TRBJ2-1,TGTGCCAGCAGCAACACGAGGAGCTCCTACAATGAGCAGTTCTTC,CASSNTRSSYNEQFF
many,TRBV21-1,NA,TRBJ1-2,TGTGCCAGCAGCAAAGCGGGGACAGGGGGGAACTATGGCTACACCTTC,CASSKAGTGGNYGYTF
NA,TRBV3-1,TRBD2,TRBJ2-2,TGTGCCAGCAGCGCCACCGGGACTAGCGGAAACACCGGGGAGCTGTTTTTT,CASSATGTSGNTGELFF
many,TRBV12-5,TRBD1,TRBJ1-2,TGTGCTAGTTCACAGGGGACTAACTATGGCTACACCTTC,CASSQGTNYGYTF
many,TRBV7-6,NA,TRBJ2-2,TGTGCCAGCAGGATGCCCGGATTGGGCGGGGAGCTGTTTTTT,CASRMPGLGGELFF
NA,TRBV29-1,NA,TRBJ2-3,TGCAGCGTTCAAACAGATACGCAGTATTTT,CSVQTDTQYF
NA,TRBV20-1,TRBD2,TRBJ2-7,TGCAGTGCTAGAGGGGGACTAGCGGGGATTTTCGACGAGCAGTACTTC,CSARGGLAGIFDEQYF
many,TRBV6-9,TRBD1,TRBJ1-2,TGTGCCAGCAGTTCGTGGGGACAGGGAGCTAACTATGGCTACACCTTC,CASSSWGQGANYGYTF
few,TRBV19,TRBD2,TRBJ2-1,TGTGCCAGTAGTATTGATGCTAGCGGGAGTGGGGATGAGCAGTTCTTC,CASSIDASGSGDEQFF
few,TRBV27,NA,TRBJ2-3,TGTGCCAGCAGTTCGAAGTCTAGCACAGATACGCAGTATTTT,CASSSKSSTDTQYF
few,TRBV28,TRBD1,TRBJ1-4,TGTGCCAGCAGTGGGGACAGGGTGTATGAAAAACTGTTTTTT,CASSGDRVYEKLFF
NA,TRBV6-2/TRBV6-3,TRBD1,TRBJ2-6,TGTGCCAGCACCCCTGGACAGGGGGCGTTCGGGGCCAACGTCCTGACTTTC,CASTPGQGAFGANVLTF
NA,TRBV28,NA,TRBJ2-1,TGTGCCAGCAGTCCCACCTGGAATGAGCAGTTCTTC,CASSPTWNEQFF
many,TRBV9,NA,TRBJ2-3,TGTGCCAGCAGCAGGGGGGGACTTAGCACAGATACGCAGTATTTT,CASSRGGLSTDTQYF
many,TRBV27,NA,TRBJ1-5,TGTGCCAGCAGTTTTGGACATTTT,CASSFGHF
many,TRBV7-8,TRBD1,TRBJ1-2,TGTGCCAGCAGCCCGGGGGGGACAGGGGGAGCCCTCTATGGCTACACCTTC,CASSPGGTGGALYGYTF
NA,TRBV9,TRBD2,TRBJ2-1,TGTGCCAGCAGCCTTCGACTAGCGGGAGTAAATGAGCAGTTCTTC,CASSLRLAGVNEQFF
many,TRBV19,NA,TRBJ1-5,TGTGCCAGTAGTATCCCGCCGGCGGGCAATCAGCCCCAGCATTTT,CASSIPPAGNQPQHF